The clone carrying this T cell receptor beta chain has more than one count but fewer than ten. This record belongs to a study of blood T cell repertoires in COVID-19. Study at large: From T cells, B-cell-depleted T cells, or PBMCs came the material, which was cDNA or gDNA.

In Cohort 3, a recovered donor had either two negative PCRs, clearance, or symptom resolution. Only in-frame clones appear in the TCRdb table, and some are missing; sequencing was by immunoSEQ multiplex PCR. Counted here are more than 150,000 clones, 70% to 80% occurring once; the ten biggest clones make up around 16%. Germline values: CDR1 SGHAT, CDR2 FQNNGV. This CDR3 is 17 amino acids long. Trimming took 5 bases from V and 0 from J, leaving 19 bases between them. The origin of this receptor is a woman aged 50 to 60 who had recovered from COVID-19. Sequencing was done on a sample of PBMCs or T cells enriched from blood (not recorded which). The rearrangement uses TRBV11-2 and TRBJ1-1; D call uncertain. Here the CDR3 reads CASSLQATYGMNTEAFF. The CDR3 DNA reads TGTGCCAGCAGCCTGCAAGCGACCTATGGAATGAACACTGAAGCTTTCTTT.